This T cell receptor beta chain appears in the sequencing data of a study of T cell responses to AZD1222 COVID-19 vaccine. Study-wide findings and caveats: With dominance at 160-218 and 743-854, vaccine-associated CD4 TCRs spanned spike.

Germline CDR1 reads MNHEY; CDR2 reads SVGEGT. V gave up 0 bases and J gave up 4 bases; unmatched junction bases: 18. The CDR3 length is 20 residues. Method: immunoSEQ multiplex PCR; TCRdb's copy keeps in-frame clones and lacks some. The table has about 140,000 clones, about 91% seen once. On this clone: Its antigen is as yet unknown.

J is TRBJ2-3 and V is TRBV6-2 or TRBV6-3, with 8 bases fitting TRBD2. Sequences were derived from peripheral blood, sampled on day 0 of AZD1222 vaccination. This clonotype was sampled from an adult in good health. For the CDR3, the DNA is TGTGCCAGCAGTTACTCGACCGGGACTAGTAATTTTGATGCCGCAGATACGCAGTATTTT. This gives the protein CASSYSTGTSNFDAADTQYF.